These 31 T cell receptor beta chains originate from one sample sequenced in a study of shared clonotypes between healthy human individuals. Only in-frame clones appear in the TCRdb table, and some are missing; sequencing was by immunoSEQ multiplex PCR. Of roughly 490,000 clones listed, around 78% are singletons. The sequencing sample was made of PBMCs. Receptors were obtained from a middle-aged woman in good health. Some clones in this sample may be carry-over from other donors' samples.

A remark on this clone: The identical CDR3 is also encoded by other nucleotide sequences in the sample. The chain carries TRBV7-9 and TRBJ2-7, with D maybe TRBD1 (6 bases). The CDR3 covers 14 residues. V was trimmed by 5 bases and J by 1 base, leaving 12 bases between them. From germline, CDR1 is SEHNR and CDR2 FQNEAQ (reference sequence). CDR3 nucleotide sequence: TGTGCCAGCAGCCTAGGGGGTTTTTCCTACGAGCAGTACTTC. This gives the protein CASSLGGFSYEQYF.

This clone was seen only once. The rearrangement uses TRBV5-4 and TRBJ1-4; no clear D gene. This CDR3 contains 14 residues. The germline gives CDR1 SGHNT, CDR2 YYREEE (reference sequence). Trimming stripped 4 bases from V and 6 bases from J, with 13 bases between. CDR3 nucleotide sequence: TGTGCCAGCAGCCCGGAAATTGGAGATGAAAAACTGTTTTTT. As protein: CASSPEIGDEKLFF.

V and J are TRBV2 and TRBJ2-7; no clear D gene. Trimming took 8 bases from V and 1 from J, leaving 15 bases between them. The CDR3 spans 14 residues. Germline loops: CDR1 SNHLY, CDR2 FYNNEI. The CDR3 DNA reads as TGTGCCAGCTGGCGAAGGCCTTCATCCTACGAGCAGTACTTC. This encodes CASWRRPSSYEQYF.

For this clone: A much larger clone differs from this one at a single base, so this may be a read error. At the DNA level, this CDR3 is encoded by other sequences in the same sample as well. The rearrangement uses TRBV7-8 and TRBJ2-7, with 10 nucleotides matching TRBD2. The J segment lost 6 bases and the V segment lost 1 base, leaving 9 bases of the junction unmatched. The CDR3 has 16 residues. Germline CDR1 is SGHVS and CDR2 is FQNEAQ. The CDR3 loop reads CASSLGGSSGSLEQYF. The DNA for the CDR3 is TGTGCCAGCAGCTTAGGAGGGTCTAGCGGGAGTCTCGAGCAGTACTTC.

The J gene is TRBJ2-5, the V gene TRBV4-2, with D possibly being TRBD2 (5 bases). This CDR3 is 15 amino acids long. Trimming shortened V by 5 bases and J by 5 bases, and 18 bases separated the two germline ends. From germline, CDR1 is LGHNA and CDR2 YNFKEQ. Here the CDR3 reads CASSIKVGVGETQYF. For the CDR3, the DNA is TGTGCCAGCAGCATAAAGGTCGGGGTCGGGGAGACCCAGTACTTC.

This clone was seen only a few times. With a much larger clone just one base away, this may be a read error. The V gene is TRBV30, the J gene TRBJ1-2, with D maybe TRBD1 (5 bases). Germline values: CDR1 GTSNPN, CDR2 SVGIG (reference sequence). Trimming left V 2 bases short and J 7 bases short, with 14 bases between. The CDR3 is made up of 13 amino acids. CDR3 in DNA: TGTGCCTGGAGTACCCCGGGGGGGGGTGGCTACACCTTC. It encodes CAWSTPGGGGYTF.

This chain uses TRBV30 with TRBJ2-1; the match to TRBD2 covers 7 bases. There are 13 residues in the CDR3. After removal of 3 bases from V and 9 bases from J, the junction contained 8 bases not matched to a gene. CDR1 GTSNPN and CDR2 SVGIG come from the germline V gene (reference sequence). CDR3 DNA sequence: TGTGCCTGGAGGAGGGGAGGGAGCGGTGAGCAGTTCTTC. Translated: CAWRRGGSGEQFF. Drawing the rest from reference TRBV30 and TRBJ2-1, the complete variable domain is SQTIHQWPATLVQPVGSPLSLECTVEGTSNPNLYWYRQAAGRGLQLLFYSVGIGQISSEVPQNLSASRPQDRQFILSSKKLLLSDSGFYLCAWRRGGSGEQFFGPGTRLTVL.

In regard to this clone: Just one base apart from a much larger clone, this may be a read error. Other DNA variants within this sample encode the same CDR3. The chain couples TRBV18 to TRBJ1-1, with TRBD1 identical over 8 bases. Unmatched junction bases numbered 3, after V lost 9 bases and J lost 0 bases. The CDR3 runs to 13 residues. Per germline, CDR1 KGHSH and CDR2 LQKENI. The CDR3 DNA is TGTGCCAGTCAGGGACAGGTGAACACTGAAGCTTTCTTT. This encodes CASQGQVNTEAFF.

The V call is TRBV10-3, the J call TRBJ2-2; 7 bases are a match to TRBD2. Germline CDR1 is ENHRY and CDR2 is SYGVKD. V shed 0 bases, J shed 5 bases, and the junction held 6 bases outside the gene matches. The CDR3 contains 16 residues. In DNA, the CDR3 is TGTGCCATCAGTGAGTCGGCTAGCGGAACTACCGGGGAGCTGTTTTTT. This gives the protein CAISESASGTTGELFF.

The table lists this clone with a count of one. The rearrangement joins TRBV29-1 to TRBJ2-5; D gene unclear. This CDR3 is built from 14 residues. The V gene's germline CDR1 is SQVTM and CDR2 ANQGSEA. V was pared by 0 bases and J by 1 base, with 9 bases between. The CDR3 DNA follows: TGCAGCGTTGAAGATCTAGAATTCCAAGAGACCCAGTACTTC. Its translation is CSVEDLEFQETQYF.

This chain links TRBV30 with TRBJ2-1; D remains ambiguous. This CDR3 has 11 amino acids. Trimming removed 1 base at V and 7 bases at J, with 5 bases between. From germline, CDR1 is GTSNPN and CDR2 SVGIG (reference sequence). The CDR3: CAWSGANEQFF. CDR3 in DNA: TGTGCCTGGAGTGGGGCAAATGAGCAGTTCTTC.

V gene TRBV7-2 combines with J gene TRBJ1-5; maybe TRBD1 (6 bases). This CDR3 region has 13 residues. V lost 0 bases and J 6 bases, leaving 6 bases between the germline ends. CDR1 and CDR2 from the germline V gene are SGHTA and FQGNSA. In DNA form, the CDR3 reads TGTGCCAGCAGCTTAGCGACAGGTCAGCCCCAGCATTTT. Protein sequence: CASSLATGQPQHF.

This chain links TRBV18 with TRBJ2-1; 7 nucleotides align to TRBD2. The CDR3 loop spans 13 amino acids. V dropped 8 bases and J dropped 5; count of bases not matched to a gene: 6. Per the germline V gene, CDR1 is KGHSH and CDR2 is LQKENI. The CDR3 sequence is CASGRGRDNEQFF. The DNA for the CDR3 is TGTGCCAGCGGTCGCGGGAGAGACAATGAGCAGTTCTTC.

The chain joins TRBV11-2 to TRBJ2-5, with 7 bases matching TRBD1. The DNA end lines up better with TRBJ2-7; the J call may be wrong. This CDR3 is built from 15 residues. CDR1 is SGHAT and CDR2 is FQNNGV in the germline V gene. The CDR3 reads CASSDRTGGFYEQYF. CDR3 bases: TGTGCCAGCAGCGATCGGACAGGAGGTTTCTACGAGCAGTACTTC.

This sequence joins TRBV2 and TRBJ2-1, with D perhaps TRBD2 (8 bases). Germline CDR1 and CDR2: SNHLY and FYNNEI. The CDR3 contains 16 residues. V lost 3 bases, J lost 11 bases, and 23 bases lay in between. CDR3 sequence: CASSELVAGGSGKQFF. The CDR3 DNA follows: TGTGCCAGCAGTGAGCTTGTGGCAGGGGGTAGCGGGAAGCAGTTCTTC.

The chain combines TRBV30 with TRBJ2-3, with D maybe TRBD2 (5 bases). Between the trimmed V and J ends, which lost 3 bases and 6 bases, there was a span of 10 bases. CDR3 size: 12 residues. Germline V gives CDR1 GTSNPN, CDR2 SVGIG (reference sequence). The CDR3 loop is CAWRGSGDTQYF. The DNA of the CDR3 is TGTGCCTGGAGGGGGTCGGGGGATACGCAGTATTTT.

This rearrangement joins TRBV19 to TRBJ1-1; D may be TRBD1 (5 bases). The germline V and J ends were trimmed by 4 bases and 0 bases, with 9 bases remaining between them. This CDR3 is 14 amino acids long. Per the germline V gene, CDR1 is LNHDA and CDR2 is SQIVND (reference sequence). This CDR3 reads CASSKGTVNTEAFF. CDR3 nucleotides: TGTGCCAGTAGTAAAGGGACTGTGAACACTGAAGCTTTCTTT. Looking up the rest from reference TRBV19 and TRBJ1-1 gives the full variable domain: DGGITQSPKYLFRKEGQNVTLSCEQNLNHDAMYWYRQDPGQGLRLIYYSQIVNDFQKGDIAEGYSVSREKKESFPLTVTSAQKNPTAFYLCASSKGTVNTEAFFGQGTRLTVV.

V and J are TRBV15 and TRBJ2-5, with 7 bases identical to TRBD2. The V gene's germline CDR1 is LNHNV and CDR2 YYDKDF (reference sequence). V gave up 0 bases and J gave up 5 bases; unmatched junction bases: 6. The CDR3 is 15 amino acids. The CDR3 loop reads CATSRDQGGSETQYF. The CDR3 DNA follows: TGTGCCACCAGCAGAGATCAGGGAGGGTCGGAGACCCAGTACTTC. Variable domain in full (rest from reference TRBV15 and TRBJ2-5): DAMVIQNPRYQVTQFGKPVTLSCSQTLNHNVMYWYQQKSSQAPKLLFHYYDKDFNNEADTPDNFQSRRPNTSFCFLDIRSPGLGDTAMYLCATSRDQGGSETQYFGPGTRLLVL.

The V gene is TRBV29-1, the J gene TRBJ2-1; D assignment may be TRBD1 or TRBD2 (5 bases each). The germline CDR1 and CDR2 sequences are SQVTM and ANQGSEA. Between the trimmed V and J ends, which lost 8 bases and 4 bases, there was a span of 18 bases. The CDR3 contains 14 residues. The CDR3 nucleotides read TGCAGCTCCGGAAAGGCGAGGGGTTACAATGAGCAGTTCTTC. This translates into CSSGKARGYNEQFF.

V gene TRBV28 combines with J gene TRBJ1-5; D unresolved. The CDR3 sequence is 14 residues long. Germline values: CDR1 MDHEN, CDR2 SYDVKM. V was cut by 6 bases and J by 0 bases, with 9 bases left in between. This CDR3 reads CASRSQASNQPQHF. CDR3 bases: TGTGCCAGCAGGTCTCAGGCTAGCAATCAGCCCCAGCATTTT.

The chain is built from TRBV11-2 and TRBJ1-6; no reliable D call. Germline V CDR1 and CDR2: SGHAT, FQNNGV. The CDR3 has 16 amino acids. Between the trimmed V and J ends, which lost 4 bases and 8 bases, there was a span of 18 bases. CDR3 protein: CASSSLRVGRYSPLHF. DNA of the CDR3: TGTGCCAGCAGCTCCCTCCGGGTTGGGAGGTATTCACCCCTCCACTTT.

V is TRBV30 and J is TRBJ1-5; 9 bases map to TRBD1. The CDR3 totals 13 residues. J was trimmed by 7 bases and V by 4 bases; bases with no gene match: 5. Germline V lookup: CDR1 GTSNPN, CDR2 SVGIG (reference sequence). Written as DNA, the CDR3 is TGTGCCTGGAACCGGGACAGGGAACAGCCCCAGCATTTT. Amino acids: CAWNRDREQPQHF.

This sequence joins TRBV7-3 and TRBJ2-6; D gene ambiguous. Trimming took 5 bases from V and 3 from J, leaving 8 bases between them. The germline V gene encodes CDR1 SGHTA and CDR2 FQGTGA. The CDR3 sequence is 14 residues long. CDR3 region: CASSPPVGANVLTF. Here the CDR3 DNA reads TGTGCCAGCAGCCCCCCGGTTGGGGCCAACGTCCTGACTTTC.

Turning to this clone: This may stem from a read error, because a much larger clone lies one nucleotide away. The chain recombines TRBV7-3 with TRBJ2-7, with D possibly being TRBD1 or TRBD2 (5 bases each). This CDR3 has 14 residues. The germline V gene encodes CDR1 SGHTA and CDR2 FQGTGA. The CDR3 protein is CDSSLTGTGYEQYF. The DNA of the CDR3 is TGTGACAGCAGCTTAACCGGGACGGGCTACGAGCAGTACTTC. Together with reference TRBV7-3 and TRBJ2-7, the CDR3 gives the full variable domain: GAGVSQTPSNKVTEKGKYVELRCDPISGHTALYWYRQSLGQGPEFLIYFQGTGAADDSGLPNDRFFAVRPEGSVSTLKIQRTERGDSAVYLCDSSLTGTGYEQYFGPGTRLTVT.

V and J are TRBV6-1 and TRBJ1-2; D is unresolved. V was trimmed by 10 bases and J by 4 bases, leaving 16 bases between them. CDR1 and CDR2 from the germline V gene are MNHNS and SASEGT. The CDR3 is 13 amino acids. Here the CDR3 DNA reads TGTGCCACTAGGCGTACACGGACCTATGGCTACACCTTC. This translates into CATRRTRTYGYTF.

This rearrangement joins TRBV9 to TRBJ1-5; D gene unclear. The CDR3 is 15 residues long. The germline V gene has CDR1 SGDLS and CDR2 YYNGEE. Trimming took 1 base from V and 0 from J, leaving 8 bases between them. The CDR3 nucleotides are TGTGCCAGCAGCGTATTGCCCAATAGCAATCAGCCCCAGCATTTT. Protein sequence: CASSVLPNSNQPQHF.

The chain joins TRBV9 to TRBJ2-7, with a possible D match to TRBD1 (6 bases). Germline V lookup: CDR1 SGDLS, CDR2 YYNGEE. This CDR3 has 14 residues. The V end was cut by 4 bases, the J end by 2 bases, with 13 bases between. The CDR3 here is CASSPWDKAYEQYF. The CDR3 DNA reads TGTGCCAGCAGCCCTTGGGACAAAGCCTACGAGCAGTACTTC. The whole variable domain, remainder taken from reference TRBV9 and TRBJ2-7, is DSGVTQTPKHLITATGQRVTLRCSPRSGDLSVYWYQQSLDQGLQFLIQYYNGEERAKGNILERFSAQQFPDLHSELNLSSLELGDSALYFCASSPWDKAYEQYFGPGTRLTVT.

The rearrangement joins TRBV27 to TRBJ1-1; 10 bases agree with TRBD1. Germline assignment: CDR1 MNHEY and CDR2 SMNVEV (reference sequence). The CDR3 length is 14 residues. Trimming removed 3 bases from V and 7 bases from J; junction bases left unmatched: 5. The CDR3 DNA follows: TGTGCCAGCAGTTTTCACCGGGACAGGGGTGAAGCTTTCTTT. Amino acids: CASSFHRDRGEAFF.

This clone appeared once. This chain links TRBV9 with TRBJ2-1; D is undetermined. The CDR3 runs 11 residues. Germline CDR1 and CDR2: SGDLS and YYNGEE. V was cut by 3 bases and J by 6 bases, with 4 bases left in between. The DNA for the CDR3 is TGTGCCAGCAGCGCCCTCAATGAGCAGTTCTTC. It is translated as CASSALNEQFF.

The rearrangement uses TRBV5-8 and TRBJ2-6; no reliable D call. Germline assignment: CDR1 SGHTS and CDR2 YDEGEE. The CDR3 contains 15 residues. Trimming stripped 3 bases from V and 0 bases from J, with 7 bases between. The CDR3 here is CASSWADSGANVLTF. The CDR3 nucleotides read TGTGCCAGCAGCTGGGCCGACTCTGGGGCCAACGTCCTGACTTTC.

The genes are TRBV5-1 and TRBJ2-4, with 7 bases that match TRBD2. This CDR3 is built from 15 residues. V shed 4 bases, J shed 8 bases, and the junction held 12 bases outside the gene matches. Germline-derived CDR1 and CDR2 are SGHRS and YFSETQ. Written as DNA, the CDR3 is TGCGCCAGCAGCGCGGGGGAACCTACGCGGGACATTCAGTACTTC. Its translation is CASSAGEPTRDIQYF.